This TCR beta chain comes out of a study of identical twins. Study results and limitations: Excess low generation probability was seen in twin-shared out-of-frame alpha sequences. Out-of-frame TCR alpha sharing in monozygotic twins exceeded recombination model predictions. Possibly, invariant MAIT and iNKT cells partly confounded zero-insertion analyses.

This clonotype turned up a few times. Its specificity is not known. The CDR3 spans 14 residues. V lost 7 bases and J lost 4, with 16 bases in between. One entry per CDR3 protein, called by TCRdb with MiXCR from the 5' RACE reads. The sample lists fewer than 450,000 distinct CDR3 sequences; approximately 9.1% were seen once. Sequencing was done on a sample of naive T cells sorted from blood. The sequence was collected from a woman in her fifties or sixties in good health. The rearrangement uses TRBV12-3 or TRBV12-4 and TRBJ1-1; D remains ambiguous. The DNA of the CDR3 is TGTGCCAGCATCAATCGCGGGCGGAGCACTGAAGCTTTCTTT. Translated, it gives CASINRGRSTEAFF.